A selection of T cell receptor beta chains follows, all from one sample in a study of blood T cell repertoires in COVID-19. Sequencing was performed with immunoSEQ multiplex PCR; in TCRdb, only in-frame clones are kept and a portion is missing. The table includes around 340,000 clones, around four fifths detected once. The specimen was peripheral blood. Receptors originate from a man aged 25-45 years with active or convalescent COVID-19. Each CDR3 is given without its conserved first and last residue.

>TRBJ1-6|TRBV6-5
ASSSEMNSPLH
>TRBJ2-2|TRBV2
ASGRLANTGELF
>TRBJ2-7|TRBV28
ASSSVAYEQY
>TRBJ1-3|TRBV4-2
ASSQSGTENSGNTIY
>TRBJ2-1|TRBV9
ASSGSDSYNEQF
>TRBJ2-7|TRBV5-5
ASSFSRTSESSYEQY
>TRBJ1-5|TRBV15
ATSGRQGGGNQPQH
>TRBJ1-2|TRBV7-2
ASSLAQTGVDGYT
>TRBJ2-5|TRBV19
ATQRGGGSQY
>TRBJ2-7|TRBV2
ASLRDRGPGEQY
>TRBJ1-6|TRBV4-1
ASSQVLRQKRPPLH
>TRBJ1-1|TRBV4-2
ASSRGLERATEAF
>TRBJ1-4|TRBV19
ASSIQGKLF
>TRBJ1-1|TRBV2
AGTGMNTEAF
>TRBJ2-1|TRBV4-2
ASSQPGLADSYNEQF
>TRBJ2-7|TRBV27
ASSFTGQNEQY
>TRBJ2-6|TRBV5-4
ASSPSAGDNSGANVLT
>TRBJ1-4|TRBV24-1
ATSEGQGGKEKLF
>TRBJ1-1|TRBV7-9
ASSLAGQPTEAF
>TRBJ1-4|TRBV30
AWSVGGPANEKLF
>TRBJ2-5|TRBV30
AWSPPRSGETQY
>TRBJ2-5|TRBV3-1/TRBV3-2
ASSHQAGTSGRVGETQY
>TRBJ2-1|TRBV15
ATSSPLLAGVREQF
>TRBJ2-1|TRBV18
ASTDSLRTDLGQF
>TRBJ1-2|TRBV5-1
ASSPHRDYGYT
>TRBJ1-1|TRBV9
ASSSGGNTEAF
>TRBJ1-1|TRBV28
ASGRGEREAF
>TRBJ2-7|TRBV5-1
ASSLARGGGLPYEQY
>TRBJ1-1|TRBV7-2
ASRVGQLYTEAF
>TRBJ1-1|TRBV30
AWRWTGGNTEAF
>TRBJ1-5|TRBV5-1
ASSPGHTNQPQH
>TRBJ2-7|TRBV27
ASSDWTGTAREQY
>TRBJ1-6|TRBV27
ASSLLEGGGSPLH
>TRBJ1-4|TRBV19
ATSLRPFGAATNEKLF
>TRBJ1-1|TRBV2
ATLRTASTEAF
>TRBJ1-2|TRBV2
ASSFSKGDSL